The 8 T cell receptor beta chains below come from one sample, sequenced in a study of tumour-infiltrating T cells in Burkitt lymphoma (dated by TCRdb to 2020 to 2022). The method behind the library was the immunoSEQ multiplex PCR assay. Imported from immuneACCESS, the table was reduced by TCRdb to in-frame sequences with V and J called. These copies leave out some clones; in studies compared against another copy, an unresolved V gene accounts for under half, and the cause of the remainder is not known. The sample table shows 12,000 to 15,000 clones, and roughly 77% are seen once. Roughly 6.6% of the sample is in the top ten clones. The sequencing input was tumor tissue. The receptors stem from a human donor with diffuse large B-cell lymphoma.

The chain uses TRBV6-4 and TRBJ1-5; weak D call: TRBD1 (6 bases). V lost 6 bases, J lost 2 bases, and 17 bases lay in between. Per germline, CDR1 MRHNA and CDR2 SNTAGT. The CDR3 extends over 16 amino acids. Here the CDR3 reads CASSPEGGDGNQPQHF. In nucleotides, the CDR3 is TGTGCCAGCAGCCCCGAGGGGGGGGATGGCAATCAGCCCCAGCATTTT.

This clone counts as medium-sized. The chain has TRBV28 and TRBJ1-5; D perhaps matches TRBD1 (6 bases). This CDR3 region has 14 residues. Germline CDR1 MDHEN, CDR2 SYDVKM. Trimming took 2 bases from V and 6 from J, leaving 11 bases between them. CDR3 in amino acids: CASSLTAGAQPQHF. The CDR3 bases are TGTGCCAGCAGTTTAACGGCAGGGGCTCAGCCCCAGCATTTT.

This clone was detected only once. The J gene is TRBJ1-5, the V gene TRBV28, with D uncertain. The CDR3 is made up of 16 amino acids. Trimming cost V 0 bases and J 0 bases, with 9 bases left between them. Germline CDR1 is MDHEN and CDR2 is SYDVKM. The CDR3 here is CASSLWQDFSNQPQHF. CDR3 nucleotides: TGTGCCAGCAGTTTATGGCAGGATTTTAGCAATCAGCCCCAGCATTTT.

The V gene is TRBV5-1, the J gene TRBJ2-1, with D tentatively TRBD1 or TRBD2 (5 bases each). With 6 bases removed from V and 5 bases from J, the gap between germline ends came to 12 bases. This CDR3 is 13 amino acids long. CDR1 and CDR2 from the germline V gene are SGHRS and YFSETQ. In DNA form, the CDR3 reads TGCGCCAGCATCCGGGACCTGAACAATGAGCAGTTCTTC. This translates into CASIRDLNNEQFF.

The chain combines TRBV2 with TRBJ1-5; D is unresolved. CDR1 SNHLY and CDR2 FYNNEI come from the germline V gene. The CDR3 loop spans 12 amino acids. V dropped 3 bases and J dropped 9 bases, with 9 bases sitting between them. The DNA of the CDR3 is TGTGCCAGCAGTGACGGACCGCGGCCCCAGCATTTT. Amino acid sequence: CASSDGPRPQHF.

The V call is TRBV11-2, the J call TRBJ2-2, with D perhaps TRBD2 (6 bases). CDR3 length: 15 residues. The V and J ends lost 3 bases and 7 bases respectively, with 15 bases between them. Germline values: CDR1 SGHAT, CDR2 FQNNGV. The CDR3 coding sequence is TGTGCCAGCAGCTTTCGTCTAGGACTAAACGGGGAGCTGTTTTTT. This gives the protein CASSFRLGLNGELFF. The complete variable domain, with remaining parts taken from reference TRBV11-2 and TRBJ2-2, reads EAGVAQSPRYKIIEKRQSVAFWCNPISGHATLYWYQQILGQGPKLLIQFQNNGVVDDSQLPKDRFSAERLKGVDSTLKIQPAKLEDSAVYLCASSFRLGLNGELFFGEGSRLTVL.

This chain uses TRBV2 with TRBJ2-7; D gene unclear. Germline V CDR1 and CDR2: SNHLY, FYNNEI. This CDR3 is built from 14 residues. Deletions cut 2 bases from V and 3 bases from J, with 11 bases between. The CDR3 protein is CASSETANFYEQYF. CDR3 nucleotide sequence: TGTGCCAGCAGTGAAACGGCCAACTTCTACGAGCAGTACTTC.

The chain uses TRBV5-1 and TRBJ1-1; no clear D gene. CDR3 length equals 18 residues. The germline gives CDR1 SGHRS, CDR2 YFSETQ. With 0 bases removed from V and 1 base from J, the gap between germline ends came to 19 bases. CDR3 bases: TGCGCCAGCAGCTTGGATTCTGGGGTTGGGAATTCGAACACTGAAGCTTTCTTT. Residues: CASSLDSGVGNSNTEAFF.